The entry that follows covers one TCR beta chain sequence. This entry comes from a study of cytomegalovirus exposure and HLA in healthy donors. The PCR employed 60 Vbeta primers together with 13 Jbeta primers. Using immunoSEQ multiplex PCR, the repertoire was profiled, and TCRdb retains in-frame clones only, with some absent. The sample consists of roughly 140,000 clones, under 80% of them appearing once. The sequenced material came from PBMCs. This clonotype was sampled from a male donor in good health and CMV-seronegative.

CDR3 amino acids: CATVGDDRVKGYEQYF. The DNA of the CDR3 is TGTGCCACCGTGGGGGACGACAGGGTTAAAGGCTACGAGCAGTACTTC. The chain links TRBV10-3 to TRBJ2-7, with 7 bases fitting TRBD1. The CDR3 has 16 amino acids. Trimming took 10 bases from V and 3 from J; bases not matched to a gene: 18. In germline, CDR1 is ENHRY, CDR2 SYGVKD.